Shown below are 18 T cell receptor beta chains from a single sample sequenced in a study of type 1 and type 2 diabetes patients. Amplification started from genomic DNA. A primer set of 30 forward and 13 reverse primers amplified the CDR3. TCRdb called the multiplex PCR reads again in MiXCR, with one record for every CDR3 protein. This sample carries 250,000 or so distinct CDR3 sequences, over 45% of them seen once, and the ten largest clones take roughly 13%. The sample comprised peripheral blood mononuclear cells (PBMCs). The receptors were sampled from a young man with type 2 diabetes.

In its sample, this clonotype was seen a few times. The rearrangement links TRBV24-1 to TRBJ2-3, with TRBD1 as a possible D gene (6 bases). This CDR3 is built from 18 residues. Germline lookup yields CDR1 KGHDR and CDR2 SFDVKD. V was pared by 3 bases and J by 0 bases, with 18 bases between. The CDR3 coding sequence is TGTGCCACCAGTGATCGACAGGTAACTGATAGGAGCACAGATACGCAGTATTTT. It yields the protein CATSDRQVTDRSTDTQYF.

The chain joins TRBV27 to TRBJ2-7, with 8 bases lining up with TRBD1. V lost 7 bases and J lost 5; bases outside the gene matches: 7. The CDR3 extends over 13 amino acids. Germline CDR1 MNHEY, CDR2 SMNVEV (reference sequence). CDR3 sequence reads: CASNAQGADEQYF. CDR3 DNA sequence: TGTGCCAGCAACGCTCAGGGGGCGGACGAGCAGTACTTC.

The J gene is TRBJ1-1, the V gene TRBV19; maybe TRBD1 (5 bases). V was shortened by 3 bases and J by 3 bases, with 14 bases between the two germline ends. CDR3 length equals 15 residues. Germline V gene lookup returns CDR1 LNHDA and CDR2 SQIVND (reference sequence). The CDR3 DNA reads as TGTGCCAGTAGTATCGAGGGGAGGTTGGACACTGAAGCTTTCTTT. Its translation: CASSIEGRLDTEAFF.

This sequence joins TRBV7-8 and TRBJ2-3; the D gene is possibly TRBD1 (5 bases). The CDR3 is made up of 15 amino acids. Trimming removed 1 base at V and 2 bases at J, with 10 bases between. Germline V gene sequence: CDR1 SGHVS, CDR2 FQNEAQ. CDR3: CASSLGRGYTDTQYF. Written as DNA, the CDR3 is TGTGCCAGCAGCTTAGGTAGGGGATACACAGATACGCAGTATTTT.

This sequence joins TRBV7-2 and TRBJ2-7; 8 nucleotides line up with TRBD2. This CDR3 is built from 16 residues. Per germline, CDR1 SGHTA and CDR2 FQGNSA. V lost 5 bases, J lost 4 bases, and 13 bases stayed unmatched. Here the CDR3 reads CASSPRSGRGVYEQYF. Here the CDR3 DNA reads TGTGCCAGCAGCCCACGAAGCGGGAGAGGTGTATACGAGCAGTACTTC.

Turning to this clonotype: The conserved phenylalanine or tryptophan normally closing the CDR3 is absent here, so this likely arose from a read error. Written as DNA, the CDR3 is TGCAGTGCTAGAGTGGCAGAGACCCAGTACCTC. Its translation: CSARVAETQYL. J is TRBJ2-5 and V is TRBV20-1; D remains unclear. Trimming shortened V by 1 base and J by 4 bases, and 4 bases separated the two germline ends. CDR1 and CDR2 from the germline V gene are DFQATT and SNEGSKA (reference sequence). This CDR3 comprises 11 residues.

This clonotype was detected once. This chain uses TRBV7-9 with TRBJ2-7; 9 bases fit TRBD1. The CDR3 runs 17 residues. CDR1 SEHNR and CDR2 FQNEAQ come from the germline V gene (reference sequence). V lost 0 bases, J lost 5 bases, and 11 bases stayed unmatched. CDR3 sequence reads: CASSLARPGTGNHEQYF. The DNA for the CDR3 is TGTGCCAGCAGCTTAGCCCGTCCCGGGACAGGGAATCACGAGCAGTACTTC.

The chain recombines TRBV2 with TRBJ2-3; D is undetermined. The length of the CDR3 is 15 residues. Trimming removed 8 bases from V and 8 bases from J, with 23 bases in between. Germline-derived CDR1 and CDR2 are SNHLY and FYNNEI. The CDR3 region is CASGKGTALAGTQYF. The CDR3 DNA reads TGTGCCAGCGGTAAGGGTACGGCCCTCGCCGGTACGCAGTATTTT.

The V call is TRBV4-1, the J call TRBJ2-5; D is possibly TRBD2 (6 bases). Germline-derived CDR1 and CDR2 are MGHRA and YSYEKL. The V end lost 0 bases, the J end lost 9 bases, and 14 bases lay between the germline ends. CDR3 size: 14 residues. DNA for the CDR3: TGCGCCAGCAGCCAAGAACTAGCAAGTGAGGCCCAGTACTTC. Translated: CASSQELASEAQYF.

The chain is built from TRBV6-6 and TRBJ2-3, with 9 bases lining up with TRBD1. This CDR3 contains 14 residues. In germline, CDR1 is MNHNY, CDR2 SVGAGI (reference sequence). The V and J ends lost 7 bases and 7 bases, in that order; junction bases with no gene match: 9. CDR3 in amino acids: CASNPDRGAHTQYF. Written as DNA, the CDR3 is TGTGCCAGCAACCCGGACAGGGGCGCACATACGCAGTATTTT.

This clonotype was observed at least ten times. The gene calls are TRBV25-1 and TRBJ2-5, with 9 bases matching TRBD2. Germline V CDR1 and CDR2: MGHDK, SYGVNS. The CDR3 sequence is 17 residues long. V shed 3 bases, J shed 2 bases, and the junction held 10 bases outside the gene matches. CDR3 coding DNA: TGTGCCAGCAGTGAGAGACTAGCGGATACAAAACAAGAGACCCAGTACTTC. Protein sequence: CASSERLADTKQETQYF.

This clonotype was recorded a few times. This sequence joins TRBV6-1 and TRBJ1-4; 10 positions match TRBD1. Trimming took 6 bases from V and 7 from J; bases not matched to a gene: 5. The germline V gene encodes CDR1 MNHNS and CDR2 SASEGT. This CDR3 spans 14 amino acids. The DNA of the CDR3 is TGTGCCAGCAGACCGACAGGGGGCTTTGAAAAACTGTTTTTT. Amino acids: CASRPTGGFEKLFF.

This clonotype was counted a few times. The rearrangement joins TRBV12-3 or TRBV12-4 to TRBJ2-5; no reliable D call. This CDR3 is built from 14 residues. Trimming took 3 bases from V and 7 from J, leaving 15 bases between them. As DNA, the CDR3 is TGTGCCAGCAGTTTGGGTTCAATTGATGGGACCCAGTACTTC. Amino acids: CASSLGSIDGTQYF.

About this clonotype itself: Sequence at one end of the junction differs from germline and may be a read error. The V call is TRBV5-1, the J call TRBJ1-2, with no clear D. Germline assignment: CDR1 SGHRS and CDR2 YFSETQ. The CDR3 has 14 amino acids. CDR3 protein: CASIAGLGSYGYTF. CDR3 DNA sequence: TGTGCCAGTATCGCCGGACTGGGGAGCTATGGCTACACCTTC.

The rearrangement uses TRBV7-2 and TRBJ1-1; D unresolved. Germline-derived CDR1 and CDR2 are SGHTA and FQGNSA. V was cut by 1 base and J by 0 bases, with 9 bases left in between. This CDR3 has 15 amino acids. This chain's CDR3 is CASSLVSAMNTEAFF. The CDR3 nucleotides are TGTGCCAGCAGCTTAGTGTCAGCAATGAACACTGAAGCTTTCTTT.

This clonotype appeared a few times. The chain couples TRBV19 to TRBJ1-6; D is unclear. V lost 4 bases to trimming and J lost 10 bases, with 14 bases between them. Per germline, CDR1 LNHDA and CDR2 SQIVND (reference sequence). The CDR3 runs to 14 residues. CDR3 nucleotides: TGTGCCAGTAGTACCCTCCCCCTCGGGTCACCCCTCCACTTT. It encodes CASSTLPLGSPLHF.

The rearrangement uses TRBV19 and TRBJ1-6, with 8 bases identical to TRBD1. The length of the CDR3 is 15 residues. The germline CDR1 and CDR2 sequences are LNHDA and SQIVND (reference sequence). V lost 4 bases to trimming and J lost 5 bases; unmatched junction nucleotides: 4. CDR3 sequence reads: CASSNYRGNNSPLHF. Here the CDR3 DNA reads TGTGCCAGTAGTAATTACAGGGGGAATAATTCACCCCTCCACTTT.

The chain joins TRBV19 to TRBJ1-2; perhaps TRBD1 as D (6 bases). Germline V gene lookup returns CDR1 LNHDA and CDR2 SQIVND (reference sequence). The CDR3 runs to 13 residues. V lost 7 bases to trimming and J lost 0 bases, with 9 bases between them. CDR3 region: CASIQGANYGYTF. CDR3 nucleotides: TGTGCCAGTATACAGGGAGCTAACTATGGCTACACCTTC.